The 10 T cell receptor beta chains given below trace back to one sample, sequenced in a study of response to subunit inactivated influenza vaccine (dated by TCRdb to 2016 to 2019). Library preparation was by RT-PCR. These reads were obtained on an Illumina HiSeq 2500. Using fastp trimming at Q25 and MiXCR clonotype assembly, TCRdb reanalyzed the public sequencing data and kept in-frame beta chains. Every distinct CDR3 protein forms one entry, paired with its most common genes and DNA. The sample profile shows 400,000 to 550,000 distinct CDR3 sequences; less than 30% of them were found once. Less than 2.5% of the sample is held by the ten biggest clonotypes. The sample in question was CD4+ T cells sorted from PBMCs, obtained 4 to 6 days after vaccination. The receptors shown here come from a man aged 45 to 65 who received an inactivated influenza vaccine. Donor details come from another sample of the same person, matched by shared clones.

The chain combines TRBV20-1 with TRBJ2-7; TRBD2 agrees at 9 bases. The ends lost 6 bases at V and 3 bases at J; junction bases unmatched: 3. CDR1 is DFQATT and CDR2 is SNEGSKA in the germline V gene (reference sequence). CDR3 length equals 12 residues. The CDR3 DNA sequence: TGCAGTGCGGGGACTAGCCTCTACGAGCAGTACTTC. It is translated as CSAGTSLYEQYF.

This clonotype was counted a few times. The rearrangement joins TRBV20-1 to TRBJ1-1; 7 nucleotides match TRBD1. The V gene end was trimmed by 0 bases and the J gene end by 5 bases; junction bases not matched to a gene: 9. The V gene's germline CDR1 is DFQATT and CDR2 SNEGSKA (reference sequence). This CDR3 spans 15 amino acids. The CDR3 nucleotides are TGCAGTGCTAGAGATCTAGGGGGCTGGGGAACTGAAGCTTTCTTT. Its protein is CSARDLGGWGTEAFF.

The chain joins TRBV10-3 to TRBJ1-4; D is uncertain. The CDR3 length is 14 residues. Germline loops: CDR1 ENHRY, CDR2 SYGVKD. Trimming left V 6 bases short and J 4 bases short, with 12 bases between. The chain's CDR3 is CAIRSQAHNEKLFF. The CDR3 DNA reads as TGTGCCATCAGAAGCCAGGCGCATAATGAAAAACTGTTTTTT.

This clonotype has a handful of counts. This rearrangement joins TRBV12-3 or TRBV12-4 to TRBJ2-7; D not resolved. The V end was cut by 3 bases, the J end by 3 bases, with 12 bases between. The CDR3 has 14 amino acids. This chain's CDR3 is CASSFLSGDYEQYF. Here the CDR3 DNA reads TGTGCCAGCAGTTTTCTTTCGGGCGACTACGAGCAGTACTTC.

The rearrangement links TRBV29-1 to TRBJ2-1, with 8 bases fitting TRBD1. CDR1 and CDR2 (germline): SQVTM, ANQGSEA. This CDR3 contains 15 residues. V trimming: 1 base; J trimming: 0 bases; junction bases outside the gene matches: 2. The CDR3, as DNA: TGCAGCGTTGAAGGGACAGGGAGCTCCTACAATGAGCAGTTCTTC. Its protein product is CSVEGTGSSYNEQFF.

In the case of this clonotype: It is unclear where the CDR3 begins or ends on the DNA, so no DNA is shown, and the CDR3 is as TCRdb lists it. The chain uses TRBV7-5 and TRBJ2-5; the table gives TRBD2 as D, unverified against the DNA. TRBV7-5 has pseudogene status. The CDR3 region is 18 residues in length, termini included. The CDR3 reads CISVSGRTGGQFQETQYF.

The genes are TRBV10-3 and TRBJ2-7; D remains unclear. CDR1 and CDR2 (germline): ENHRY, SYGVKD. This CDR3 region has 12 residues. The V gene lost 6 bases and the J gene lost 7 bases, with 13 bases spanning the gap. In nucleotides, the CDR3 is TGTGCCATCAGCCCGAAGGGCGGTGAGCAGTACTTC. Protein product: CAISPKGGEQYF.

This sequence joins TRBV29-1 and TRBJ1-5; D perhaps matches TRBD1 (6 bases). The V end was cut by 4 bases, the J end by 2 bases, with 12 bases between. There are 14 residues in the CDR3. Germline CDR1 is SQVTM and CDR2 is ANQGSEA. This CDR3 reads CSVALAGGNQPQHF. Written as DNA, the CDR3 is TGCAGCGTTGCACTGGCAGGGGGCAATCAGCCCCAGCATTTT.

The CDR3 sequence is CASSYFDRPYEQYF. The CDR3 nucleotides are TGTGCCAGCAGTTACTTCGACAGACCCTACGAGCAGTACTTC. The chain has TRBV6-2 or TRBV6-3 and TRBJ2-7, with D possibly being TRBD1 (5 bases). Germline lookup yields CDR1 MNHEY and CDR2 SVGEGT. V shed 1 base and J shed 2 bases, with 9 bases lying between them. CDR3 length equals 14 residues.

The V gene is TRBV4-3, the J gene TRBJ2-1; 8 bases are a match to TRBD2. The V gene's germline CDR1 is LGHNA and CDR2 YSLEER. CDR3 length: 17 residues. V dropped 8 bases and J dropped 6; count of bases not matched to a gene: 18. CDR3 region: CASGPRKGGRRLNEQFF. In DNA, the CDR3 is TGCGCCAGCGGCCCTCGTAAGGGCGGGAGGCGGCTCAATGAGCAGTTCTTC.